This entry is about one T cell receptor (beta chain). Its target is not known. Through 5' RACE with UMI labels, the TRB cDNA libraries were prepared. From its re-call of the 5' RACE reads, TCRdb lists each CDR3 protein once, without DNA. The sample includes 50,000 to 70,000 distinct CDR3 sequences. This entry is derived from a study of CXCR3-negative and CXCR3-positive naive CD8 T cells. Study-wide results and limits: Against CXCR3-negative naive cells, CXCR3-positive naive cells showed more hydrophobic TRB CDR3s.

The source material was naive CXCR3+ CD8+ T cells from blood. Subset given: CD45RO-CCR7+CD27+CD95- naive CD8+ T cells expressing CXCR3 (TNR3+). The clonotype originates from a human donor in good health. Some clones in this sample may be carry-over from other donors' samples.

The CDR3 spells CSALLRTSTDTQYF. The chain has TRBV20-1 and TRBJ2-3. Germline lookup yields CDR1 DFQATT and CDR2 SNEGSKA (reference sequence). CDR3 length equals 14 residues.